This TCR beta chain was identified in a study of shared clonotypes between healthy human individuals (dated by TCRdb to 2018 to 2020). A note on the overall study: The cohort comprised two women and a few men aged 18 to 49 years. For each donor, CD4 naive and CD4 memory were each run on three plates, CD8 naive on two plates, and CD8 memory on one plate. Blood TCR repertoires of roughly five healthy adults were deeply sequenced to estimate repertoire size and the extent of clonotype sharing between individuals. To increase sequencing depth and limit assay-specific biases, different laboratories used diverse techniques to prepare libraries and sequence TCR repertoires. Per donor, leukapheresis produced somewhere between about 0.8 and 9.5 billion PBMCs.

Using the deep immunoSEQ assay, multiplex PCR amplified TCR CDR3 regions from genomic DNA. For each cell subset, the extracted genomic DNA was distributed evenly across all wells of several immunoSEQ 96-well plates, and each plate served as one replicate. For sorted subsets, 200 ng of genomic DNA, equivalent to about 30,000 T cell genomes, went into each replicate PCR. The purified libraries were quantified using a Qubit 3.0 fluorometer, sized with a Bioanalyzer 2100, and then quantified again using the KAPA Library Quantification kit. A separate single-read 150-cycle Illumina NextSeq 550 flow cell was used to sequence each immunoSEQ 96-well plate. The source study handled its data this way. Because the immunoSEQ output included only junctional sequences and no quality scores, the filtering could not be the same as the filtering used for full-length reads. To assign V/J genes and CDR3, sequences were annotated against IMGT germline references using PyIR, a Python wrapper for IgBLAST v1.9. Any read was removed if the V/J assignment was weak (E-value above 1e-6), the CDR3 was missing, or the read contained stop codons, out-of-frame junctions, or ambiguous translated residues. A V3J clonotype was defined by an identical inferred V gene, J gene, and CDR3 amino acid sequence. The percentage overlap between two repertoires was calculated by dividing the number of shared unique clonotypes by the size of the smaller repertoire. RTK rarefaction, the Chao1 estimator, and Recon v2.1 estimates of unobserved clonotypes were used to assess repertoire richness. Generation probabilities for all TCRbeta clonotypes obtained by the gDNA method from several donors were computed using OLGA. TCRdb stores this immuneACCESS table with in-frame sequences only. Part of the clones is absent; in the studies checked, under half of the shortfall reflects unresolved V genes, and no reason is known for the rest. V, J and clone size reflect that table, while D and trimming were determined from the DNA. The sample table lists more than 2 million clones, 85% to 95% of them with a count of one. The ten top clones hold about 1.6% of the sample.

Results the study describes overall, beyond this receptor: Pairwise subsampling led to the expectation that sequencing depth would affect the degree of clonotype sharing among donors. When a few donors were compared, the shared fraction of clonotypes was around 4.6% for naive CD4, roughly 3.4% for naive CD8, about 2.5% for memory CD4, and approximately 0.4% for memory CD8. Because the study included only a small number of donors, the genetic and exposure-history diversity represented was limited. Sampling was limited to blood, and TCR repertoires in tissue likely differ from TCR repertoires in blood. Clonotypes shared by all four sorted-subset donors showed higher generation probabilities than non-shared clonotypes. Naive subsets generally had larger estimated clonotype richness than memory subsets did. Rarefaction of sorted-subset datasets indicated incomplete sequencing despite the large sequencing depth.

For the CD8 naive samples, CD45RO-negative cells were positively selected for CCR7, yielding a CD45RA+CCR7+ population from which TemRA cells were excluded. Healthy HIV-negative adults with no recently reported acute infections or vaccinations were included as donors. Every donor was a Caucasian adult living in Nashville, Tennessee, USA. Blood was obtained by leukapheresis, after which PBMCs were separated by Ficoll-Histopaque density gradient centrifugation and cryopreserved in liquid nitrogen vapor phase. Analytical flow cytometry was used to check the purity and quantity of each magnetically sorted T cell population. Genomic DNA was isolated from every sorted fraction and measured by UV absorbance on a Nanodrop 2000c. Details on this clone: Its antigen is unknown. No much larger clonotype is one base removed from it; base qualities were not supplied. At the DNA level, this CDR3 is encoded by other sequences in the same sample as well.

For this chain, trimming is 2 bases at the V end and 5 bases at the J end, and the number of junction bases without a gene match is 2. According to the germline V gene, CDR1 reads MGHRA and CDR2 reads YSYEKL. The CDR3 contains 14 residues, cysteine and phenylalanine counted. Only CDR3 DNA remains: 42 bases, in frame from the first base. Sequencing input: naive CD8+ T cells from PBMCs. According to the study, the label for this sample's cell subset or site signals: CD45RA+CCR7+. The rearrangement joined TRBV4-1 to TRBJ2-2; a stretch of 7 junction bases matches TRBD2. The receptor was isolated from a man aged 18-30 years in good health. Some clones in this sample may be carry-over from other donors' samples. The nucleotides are TGCGCCAGCAGCCAAAGGGAGGGGACCGGGGAGCTGTTTTTT. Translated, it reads CASSQREGTGELFF.